The entry below gives a single T cell receptor beta chain sequence along with its context. The data originate from a study of patients and donors after allogeneic stem cell transplantation. There are 13 residues in the CDR3. CDR1 is LNHNV and CDR2 is YYDKDF in the germline V gene (reference sequence). Trimming shortened V by 5 bases and J by 1 base, and 8 bases separated the two germline ends. TCRdb re-analysed the RT-PCR reads in MiXCR, keeping a single row per CDR3 protein. Of approximately 210,000 distinct CDR3 sequences listed, 40% to 45% were seen once; the top ten hold 25% to 35%. The sequencing sample was made of blood, either unsorted or a sorted T cell fraction (not recorded which). This TCR was recovered from a human donor who was either an allogeneic HSCT recipient or a stem cell or donor lymphocyte infusion donor (not recorded which). It is not recorded whose cells these are; they may come from a transplant donor. This sequence joins TRBV15 and TRBJ1-1, with D maybe TRBD1 (5 bases). CDR3 DNA: TGTGCCACCAGCTTTGGGGGGAACACTGAAGCTTTCTTT. Its protein product is CATSFGGNTEAFF.